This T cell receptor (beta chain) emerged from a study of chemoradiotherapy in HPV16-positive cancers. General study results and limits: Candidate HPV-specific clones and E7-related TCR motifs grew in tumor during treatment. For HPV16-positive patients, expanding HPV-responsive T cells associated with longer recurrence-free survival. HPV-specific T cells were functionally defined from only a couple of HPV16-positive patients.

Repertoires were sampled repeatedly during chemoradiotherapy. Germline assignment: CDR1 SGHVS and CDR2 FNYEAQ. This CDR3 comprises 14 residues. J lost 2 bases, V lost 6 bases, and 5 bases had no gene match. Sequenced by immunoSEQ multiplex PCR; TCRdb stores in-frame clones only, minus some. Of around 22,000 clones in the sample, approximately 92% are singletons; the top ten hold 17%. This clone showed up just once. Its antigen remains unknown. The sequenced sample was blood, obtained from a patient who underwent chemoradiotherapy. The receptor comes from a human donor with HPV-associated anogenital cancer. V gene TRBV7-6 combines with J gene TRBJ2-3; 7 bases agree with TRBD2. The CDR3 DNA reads TGTGCCAGCAGTTGGGGGGGGTACACAGATACGCAGTATTTT. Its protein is CASSWGGYTDTQYF.